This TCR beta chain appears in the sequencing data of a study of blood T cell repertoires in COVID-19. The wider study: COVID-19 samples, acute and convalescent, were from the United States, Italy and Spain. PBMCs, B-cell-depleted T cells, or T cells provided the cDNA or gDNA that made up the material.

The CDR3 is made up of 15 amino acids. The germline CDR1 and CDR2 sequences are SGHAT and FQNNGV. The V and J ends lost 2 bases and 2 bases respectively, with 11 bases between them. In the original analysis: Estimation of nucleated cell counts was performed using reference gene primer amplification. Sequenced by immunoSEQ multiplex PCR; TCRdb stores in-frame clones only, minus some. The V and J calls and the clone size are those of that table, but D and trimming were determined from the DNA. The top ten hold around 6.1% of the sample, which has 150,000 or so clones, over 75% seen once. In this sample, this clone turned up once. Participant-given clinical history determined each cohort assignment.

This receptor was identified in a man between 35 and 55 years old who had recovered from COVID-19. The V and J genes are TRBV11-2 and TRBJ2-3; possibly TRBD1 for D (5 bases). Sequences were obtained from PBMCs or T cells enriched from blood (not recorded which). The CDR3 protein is CASSLFIRATDTQYF. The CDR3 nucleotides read TGTGCCAGCAGCTTATTCATCAGGGCCACAGATACGCAGTATTTT.